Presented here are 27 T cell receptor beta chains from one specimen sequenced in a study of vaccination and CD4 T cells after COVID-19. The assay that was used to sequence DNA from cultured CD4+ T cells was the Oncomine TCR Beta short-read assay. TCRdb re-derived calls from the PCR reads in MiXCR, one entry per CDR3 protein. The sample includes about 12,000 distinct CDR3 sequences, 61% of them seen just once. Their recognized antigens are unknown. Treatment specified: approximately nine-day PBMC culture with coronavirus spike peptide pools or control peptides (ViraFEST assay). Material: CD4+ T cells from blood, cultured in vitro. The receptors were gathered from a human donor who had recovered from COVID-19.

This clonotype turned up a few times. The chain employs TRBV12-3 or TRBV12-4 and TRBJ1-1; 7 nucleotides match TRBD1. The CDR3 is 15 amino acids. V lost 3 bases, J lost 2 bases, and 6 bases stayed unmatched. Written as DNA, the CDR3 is TGTGCCAGCAGTTTTTCGGGACAGTTAAACACTGAAGCTTTCTTT. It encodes CASSFSGQLNTEAFF.

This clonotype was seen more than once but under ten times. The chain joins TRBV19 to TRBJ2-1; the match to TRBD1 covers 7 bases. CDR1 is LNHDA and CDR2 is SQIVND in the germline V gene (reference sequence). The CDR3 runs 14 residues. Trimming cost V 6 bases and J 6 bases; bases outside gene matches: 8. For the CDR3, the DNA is TGTGCCAGTAGAGGACAGGCGATAGGCAATGAGCAGTTCTTC. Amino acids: CASRGQAIGNEQFF.

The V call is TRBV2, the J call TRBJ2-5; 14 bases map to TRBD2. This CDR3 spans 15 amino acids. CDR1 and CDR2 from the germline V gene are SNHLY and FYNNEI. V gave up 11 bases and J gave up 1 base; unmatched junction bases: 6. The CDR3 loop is CAGRLAGGRQETQYF. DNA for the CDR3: TGTGCCGGGAGACTAGCGGGGGGGCGCCAAGAGACCCAGTACTTC.

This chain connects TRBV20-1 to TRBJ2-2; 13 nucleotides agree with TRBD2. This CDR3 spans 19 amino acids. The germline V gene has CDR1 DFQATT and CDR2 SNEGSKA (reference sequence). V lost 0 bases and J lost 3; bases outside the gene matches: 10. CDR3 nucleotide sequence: TGCAGTGCTAGAGATTGGCGGACTAGCGGGAGTGGTGACACCGGGGAGCTGTTTTTT. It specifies CSARDWRTSGSGDTGELFF.

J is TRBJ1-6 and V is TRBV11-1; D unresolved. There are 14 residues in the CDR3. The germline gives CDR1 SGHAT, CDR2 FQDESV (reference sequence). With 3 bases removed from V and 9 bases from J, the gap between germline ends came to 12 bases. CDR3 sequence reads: CASSFTGGVSPLHF. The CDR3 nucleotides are TGTGCCAGCAGCTTCACCGGCGGGGTTTCACCCCTCCACTTT.

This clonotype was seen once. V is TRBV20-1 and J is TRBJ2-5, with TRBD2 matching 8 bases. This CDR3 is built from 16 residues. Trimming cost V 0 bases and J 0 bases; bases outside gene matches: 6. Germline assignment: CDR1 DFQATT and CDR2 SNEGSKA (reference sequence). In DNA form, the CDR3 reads TGCAGTGCTAGAGATAGGGGCGGGGGGAACCAAGAGACCCAGTACTTC. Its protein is CSARDRGGGNQETQYF.

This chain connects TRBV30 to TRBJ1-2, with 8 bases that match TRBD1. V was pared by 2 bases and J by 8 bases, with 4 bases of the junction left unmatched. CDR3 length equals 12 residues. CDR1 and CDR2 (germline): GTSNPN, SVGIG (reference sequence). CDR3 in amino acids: CAWSTTGVGYTF. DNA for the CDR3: TGTGCCTGGAGTACGACAGGGGTGGGCTACACCTTC.

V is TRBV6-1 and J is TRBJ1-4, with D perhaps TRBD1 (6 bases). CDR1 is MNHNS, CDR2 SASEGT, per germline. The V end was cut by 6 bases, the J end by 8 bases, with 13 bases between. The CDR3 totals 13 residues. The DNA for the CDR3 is TGTGCCAGCAGGGCACAGGGTAGCGAAAAACTGTTTTTT. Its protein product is CASRAQGSEKLFF.

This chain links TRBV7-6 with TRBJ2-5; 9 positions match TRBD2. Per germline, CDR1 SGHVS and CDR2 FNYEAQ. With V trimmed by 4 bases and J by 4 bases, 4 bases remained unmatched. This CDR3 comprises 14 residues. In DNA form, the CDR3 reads TGTGCCAGCAGCTACCTTAGCGGGGGAGAGACCCAGTACTTC. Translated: CASSYLSGGETQYF.

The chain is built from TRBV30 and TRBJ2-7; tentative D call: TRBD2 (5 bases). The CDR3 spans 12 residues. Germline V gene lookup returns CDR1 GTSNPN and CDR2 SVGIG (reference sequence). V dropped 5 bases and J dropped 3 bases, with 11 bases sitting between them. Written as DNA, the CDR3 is TGTGCCTGGGGGGAAGCGGACTACGAGCAGTACTTC. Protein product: CAWGEADYEQYF. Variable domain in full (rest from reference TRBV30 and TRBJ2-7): SQTIHQWPATLVQPVGSPLSLECTVEGTSNPNLYWYRQAAGRGLQLLFYSVGIGQISSEVPQNLSASRPQDRQFILSSKKLLLSDSGFYLCAWGEADYEQYFGPGTRLTVT.

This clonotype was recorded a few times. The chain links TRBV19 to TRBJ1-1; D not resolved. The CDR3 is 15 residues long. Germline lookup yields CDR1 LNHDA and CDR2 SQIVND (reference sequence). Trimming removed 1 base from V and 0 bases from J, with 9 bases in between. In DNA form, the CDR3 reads TGTGCCAGTAGTATAGCACCGCAGATGAACACTGAAGCTTTCTTT. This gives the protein CASSIAPQMNTEAFF.

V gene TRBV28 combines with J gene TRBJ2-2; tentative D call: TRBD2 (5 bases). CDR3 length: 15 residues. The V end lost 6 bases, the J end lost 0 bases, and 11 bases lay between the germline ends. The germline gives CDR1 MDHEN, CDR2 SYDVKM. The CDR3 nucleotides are TGTGCCAGCAGGCACTCCGGGACGAACACCGGGGAGCTGTTTTTT. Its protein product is CASRHSGTNTGELFF.

CDR3 in DNA: TGTGCCAGCAGTTTTGTAAGTTGGAGGGCGTCCACAGATACGCAGTATTTT. Its translation is CASSFVSWRASTDTQYF. V gene TRBV28 combines with J gene TRBJ2-3; D may be TRBD2 (6 bases). Germline V gene data show CDR1 as MDHEN and CDR2 as SYDVKM. V lost 3 bases and J 2 bases, leaving 18 bases between the germline ends. The CDR3 is made up of 17 amino acids.

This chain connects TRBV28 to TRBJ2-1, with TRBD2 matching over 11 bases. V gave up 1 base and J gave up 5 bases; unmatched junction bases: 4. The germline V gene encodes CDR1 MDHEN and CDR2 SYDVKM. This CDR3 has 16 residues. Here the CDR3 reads CASSLLGLAEDNEQFF. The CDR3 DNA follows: TGTGCCAGCAGTTTATTGGGACTAGCGGAAGACAATGAGCAGTTCTTC.

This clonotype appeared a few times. CDR3 coding DNA: TGCAGTGCTAGAGAACCCCGGGGGGGCGTAGCCGGGGAGCTGTTTTTT. Amino acid sequence: CSAREPRGGVAGELFF. The V and J genes are TRBV20-1 and TRBJ2-2; 8 bases line up with TRBD2. With 0 bases clipped from V and 6 bases from J, the junction kept 9 bases outside the gene matches. The CDR3 contains 16 residues. Germline CDR1 DFQATT, CDR2 SNEGSKA (reference sequence).

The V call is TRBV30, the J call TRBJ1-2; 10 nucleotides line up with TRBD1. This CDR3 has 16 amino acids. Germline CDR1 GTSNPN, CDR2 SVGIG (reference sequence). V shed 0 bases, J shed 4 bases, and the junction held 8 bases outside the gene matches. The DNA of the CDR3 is TGTGCCTGGAGTGTATTTGGGGACAGGGGATCCTATGGCTACACCTTC. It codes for CAWSVFGDRGSYGYTF.

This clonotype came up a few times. The CDR3 region is CATSEATGVGSYEQYF. For the CDR3, the DNA is TGTGCCACCAGTGAGGCTACAGGGGTAGGATCCTACGAGCAGTACTTC. The chain carries TRBV24-1 and TRBJ2-7, with TRBD1 matching over 7 bases. CDR3 length equals 16 residues. The germline gives CDR1 KGHDR, CDR2 SFDVKD. With 4 bases clipped from V and 1 base from J, the junction kept 9 bases outside the gene matches.

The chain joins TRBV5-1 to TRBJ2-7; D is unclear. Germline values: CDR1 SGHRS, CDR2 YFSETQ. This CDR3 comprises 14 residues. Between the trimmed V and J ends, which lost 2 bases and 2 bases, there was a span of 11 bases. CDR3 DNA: TGCGCCAGCAGCTTAACGGCCGGTCCCTACGAGCAGTACTTC. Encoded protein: CASSLTAGPYEQYF.

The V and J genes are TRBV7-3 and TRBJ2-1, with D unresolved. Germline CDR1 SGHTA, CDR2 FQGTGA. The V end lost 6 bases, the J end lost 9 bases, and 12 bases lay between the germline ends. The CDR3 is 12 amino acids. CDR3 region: CASSLSRGEQFF. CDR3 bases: TGTGCCAGCAGTCTATCCAGAGGTGAGCAGTTCTTC.

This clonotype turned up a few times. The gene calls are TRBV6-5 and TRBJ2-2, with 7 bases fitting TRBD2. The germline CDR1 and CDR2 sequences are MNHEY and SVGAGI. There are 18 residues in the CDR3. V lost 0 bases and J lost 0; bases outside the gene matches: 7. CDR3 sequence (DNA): TGTGCCAGCAGTTACTCCCGGGGCGGGAGTCCGAACACCGGGGAGCTGTTTTTT. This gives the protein CASSYSRGGSPNTGELFF.

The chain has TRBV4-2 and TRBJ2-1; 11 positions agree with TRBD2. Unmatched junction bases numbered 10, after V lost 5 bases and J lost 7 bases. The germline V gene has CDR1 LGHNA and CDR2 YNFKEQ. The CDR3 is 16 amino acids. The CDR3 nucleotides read TGTGCCAGCAGCTTCGAACTAGCGGGAGTGCGGAATGAGCAGTTCTTC. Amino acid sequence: CASSFELAGVRNEQFF.

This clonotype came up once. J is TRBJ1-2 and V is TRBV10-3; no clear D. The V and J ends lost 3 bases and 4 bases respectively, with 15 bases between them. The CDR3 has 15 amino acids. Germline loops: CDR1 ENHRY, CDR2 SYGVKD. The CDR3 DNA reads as TGTGCCATCAGTGAATCGAGCTGGCCTGTCTATGGCTACACCTTC. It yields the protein CAISESSWPVYGYTF.

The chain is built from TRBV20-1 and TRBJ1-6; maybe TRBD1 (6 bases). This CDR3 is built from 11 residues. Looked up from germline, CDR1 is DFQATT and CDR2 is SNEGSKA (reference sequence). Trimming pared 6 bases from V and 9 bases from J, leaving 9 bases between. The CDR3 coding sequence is TGCAGTGCCGGGGGCCTTTCACCCCTCCACTTT. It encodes CSAGGLSPLHF.

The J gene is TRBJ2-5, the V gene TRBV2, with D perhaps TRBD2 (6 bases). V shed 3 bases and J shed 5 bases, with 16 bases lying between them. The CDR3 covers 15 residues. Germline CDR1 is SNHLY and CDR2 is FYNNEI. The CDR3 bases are TGTGCCAGCAGTGATTACGCGGGGTTGCGGGAGACCCAGTACTTC. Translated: CASSDYAGLRETQYF.

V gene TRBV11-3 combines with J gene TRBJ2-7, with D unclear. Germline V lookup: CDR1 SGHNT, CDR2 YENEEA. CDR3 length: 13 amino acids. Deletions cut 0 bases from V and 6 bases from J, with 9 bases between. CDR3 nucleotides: TGTGCCAGCAGCTTAGATCGGGTGGGCGAGCAGTACTTC. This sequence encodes CASSLDRVGEQYF.

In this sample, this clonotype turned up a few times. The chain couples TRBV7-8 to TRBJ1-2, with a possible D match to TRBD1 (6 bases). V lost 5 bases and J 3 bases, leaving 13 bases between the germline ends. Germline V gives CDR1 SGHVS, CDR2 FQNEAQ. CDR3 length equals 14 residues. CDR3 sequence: CASSQTGIHYGYTF. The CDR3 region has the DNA TGTGCCAGCAGCCAGACAGGAATTCACTATGGCTACACCTTC.

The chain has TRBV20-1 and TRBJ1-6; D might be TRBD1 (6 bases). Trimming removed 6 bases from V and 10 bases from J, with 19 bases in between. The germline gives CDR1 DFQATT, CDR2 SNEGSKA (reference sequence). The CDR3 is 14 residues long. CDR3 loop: CSAEGGGESSPLHF. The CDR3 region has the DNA TGCAGTGCCGAAGGGGGGGGAGAGAGCTCACCCCTCCACTTT.